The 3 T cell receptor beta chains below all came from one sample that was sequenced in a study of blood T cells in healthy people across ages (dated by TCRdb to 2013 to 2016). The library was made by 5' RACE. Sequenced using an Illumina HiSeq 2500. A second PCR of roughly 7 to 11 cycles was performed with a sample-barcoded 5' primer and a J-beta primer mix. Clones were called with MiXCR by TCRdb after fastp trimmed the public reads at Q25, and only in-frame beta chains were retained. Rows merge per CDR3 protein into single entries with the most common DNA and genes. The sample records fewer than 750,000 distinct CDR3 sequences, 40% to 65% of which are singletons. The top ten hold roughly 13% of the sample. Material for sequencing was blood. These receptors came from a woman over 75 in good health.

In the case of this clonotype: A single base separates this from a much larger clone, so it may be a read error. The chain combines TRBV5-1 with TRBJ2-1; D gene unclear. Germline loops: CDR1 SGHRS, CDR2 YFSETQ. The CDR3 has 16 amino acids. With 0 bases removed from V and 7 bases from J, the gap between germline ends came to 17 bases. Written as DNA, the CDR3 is TGCGCCAGCAGCTTGGTTTCTGTCCCGGGTTCTAATGAGCAGTTCTTC. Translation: CASSLVSVPGSNEQFF.

The CDR3 sequence is CASTKSGGGYGYTF. DNA for the CDR3: TGTGCCAGCACCAAATCAGGGGGCGGCTATGGCTACACCTTC. The chain is built from TRBV25-1 and TRBJ1-2, with 8 bases identical to TRBD1. V lost 7 bases and J lost 4; bases outside the gene matches: 8. The CDR3 spans 14 residues. Germline CDR1 and CDR2: MGHDK and SYGVNS.

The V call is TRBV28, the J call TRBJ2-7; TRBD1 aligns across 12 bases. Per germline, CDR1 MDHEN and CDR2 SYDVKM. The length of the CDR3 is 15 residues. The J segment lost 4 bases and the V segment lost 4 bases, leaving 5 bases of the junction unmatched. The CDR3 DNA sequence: TGTGCCAGCAGTTACCGGGACAGGGGGCTGTACGAGCAGTACTTC. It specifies CASSYRDRGLYEQYF.